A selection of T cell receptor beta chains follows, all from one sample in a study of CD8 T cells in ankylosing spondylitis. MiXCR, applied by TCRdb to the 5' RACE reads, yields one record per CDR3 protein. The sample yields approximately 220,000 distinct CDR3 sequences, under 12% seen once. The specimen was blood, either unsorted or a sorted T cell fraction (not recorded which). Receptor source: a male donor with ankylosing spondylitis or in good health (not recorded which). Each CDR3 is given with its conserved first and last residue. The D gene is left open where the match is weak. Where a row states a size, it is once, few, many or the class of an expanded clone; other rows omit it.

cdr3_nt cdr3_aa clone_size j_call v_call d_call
TGTGCCTGGAGGTCCGGGACCACGCCTCAAGAGACCCAGTACTTC CAWRSGTTPQETQYF few TRBJ2-5 TRBV30 NA
TGTGCCAGCAGCTTAATCTCAACAGGGCCTAATTCACCCCTCCACTTT CASSLISTGPNSPLHF few TRBJ1-6 TRBV7-8 NA
TGTGCCAGCAGTTTAAGGAAGGGGAAGGGCTTGAACACTGAAGCTTTCTTT CASSLRKGKGLNTEAFF many TRBJ1-1 TRBV28 NA
TGTGCCAGCAGTGAAGTGGGCAGGGGAGAAGGCTACACCTTC CASSEVGRGEGYTF NA TRBJ1-2 TRBV2 NA
TGCAGCGTTGAGGGGGGTCCTGGGGCCAACGTCCTGACTTTC CSVEGGPGANVLTF NA TRBJ2-6 TRBV29-1 NA
TGTGCCAGCTCACTTTCCGGGACAGGCGATCAGCCCCAGCATTTT CASSLSGTGDQPQHF many TRBJ1-5 TRBV18 TRBD1
TGTGCCAGCAGCTTAGCGAGTACGGGGACCTACAATGAGCAGTTCTTC CASSLASTGTYNEQFF NA TRBJ2-1 TRBV7-2 NA
TGTGCCAGCAGTTTTCGGGGACCGAACACCGGGGAGCTGTTTTTT CASSFRGPNTGELFF many TRBJ2-2 TRBV12-3/TRBV12-4 NA
TGCAGTGCTGGGACAGGGGCCGGCAATCAGCCCCAGCATTTT CSAGTGAGNQPQHF NA TRBJ1-5 TRBV20-1 TRBD1
TGTGCCAGCAGACCCGGGGGGACAGTTAATACCGGGGAGCTGTTTTTT CASRPGGTVNTGELFF many TRBJ2-2 TRBV12-3/TRBV12-4 NA
TGTGCCACCAGCAGGAACACAGGGGTCGAGCAGTACTTC CATSRNTGVEQYF NA TRBJ2-7 TRBV15 TRBD1
TGTGCCAGCAGTTTGGAGGCGACTCCTTCCTATGGCTACACCTTC CASSLEATPSYGYTF many TRBJ1-2 TRBV28 NA
TGCGCCAGCAGCAGGGACAGGGCTGCCAATTCACCCCTCCACTTT CASSRDRAANSPLHF many TRBJ1-6 TRBV5-1 TRBD1
TGTGCCAGCAGCCCACCAAAAGGACAGGGGGACTATGGCTACACCTTC CASSPPKGQGDYGYTF many TRBJ1-2 TRBV7-3 TRBD1
TGTACCACCAGCACACCGGGACTAGTTGACAATGAGCAGTTCTTC CTTSTPGLVDNEQFF NA TRBJ2-1 TRBV15 TRBD2
TGTGCCAGCAGCTTGGGGCGGTATAACTATGGCTACACCTTC CASSLGRYNYGYTF many TRBJ1-2 TRBV5-6 NA
TGCGCCAGCAGCCCGGGGGTGGACACCGGGGAGCTGTTTTTT CASSPGVDTGELFF many TRBJ2-2 TRBV5-1 NA
TGCAGTGCTAACCCCGGACAGGTTGACTCCTACGAGCAGTACTTC CSANPGQVDSYEQYF many TRBJ2-7 TRBV20-1 TRBD1
TGCAGTGCCCCGACAGGGGGTAAGGGCACTGAAGCTTTCTTT CSAPTGGKGTEAFF NA TRBJ1-1 TRBV20-1 TRBD1
TGTGCCTGGAGTGAGTCCCTCACAGATACGCAGTATTTT CAWSESLTDTQYF NA TRBJ2-3 TRBV30 NA
TGTGCCAGCAGCTTATTCTGGTTACTCAAAGAGACCCAGTACTTC CASSLFWLLKETQYF NA TRBJ2-5 TRBV7-2 NA
TGTGCCACCAGTGATTTGCAAGCAGGGAAATACATTCAGTACTTC CATSDLQAGKYIQYF NA TRBJ2-4 TRBV24-1 NA
TGCAGTGCTAGGGAGGAGAGCCTGTGGCAAGAGACCCAGTACTTC CSAREESLWQETQYF many TRBJ2-5 TRBV20-1 NA
TGCAGTGCTTACGACAGGGGTAACACTGAAGCTTTCTTT CSAYDRGNTEAFF few TRBJ1-1 TRBV20-1 TRBD1
TGCGCCAGCAGCCCAGGACTAGCGGGGGGAACCAGCCCGGACAATGAGCAGTTCTTC CASSPGLAGGTSPDNEQFF NA TRBJ2-1 TRBV5-1 TRBD2
TGTGCCAGCAGTTTCGCCAGGGGTAGTACCAATGAGCAGTTCTTC CASSFARGSTNEQFF many TRBJ2-1 TRBV12-3/TRBV12-4 NA
TGTGCCACGGGACAGGTTTGTGAAAAACTGTTTTTT CATGQVCEKLFF many TRBJ1-4 TRBV24-1 TRBD1
TGCAGTGCTAGAGATCTGGACGGATACAATGAGCAGTTCTTC CSARDLDGYNEQFF many TRBJ2-1 TRBV20-1 NA
TGTGCCAGCAGCGCACCGGGACTAGCGGGGGGGAGCTCCTACAATGAGCAGTTCTTC CASSAPGLAGGSSYNEQFF many TRBJ2-1 TRBV9 TRBD2
TGTGCCAGCAGAGAGGGGGGTGAGCAGTTCTTC CASREGGEQFF few TRBJ2-1 TRBV7-9 NA
TGTGCCAGCAGCTCCGGACAGGGGGCGACTTTTGATTACTTGAACACTGAAGCTTTCTTT CASSSGQGATFDYLNTEAFF many TRBJ1-1 TRBV7-3 TRBD1
TGTGCCAGCAGCCAAGAGAGGGTGGGGAGCGAGCAGTACTTC CASSQERVGSEQYF many TRBJ2-7 TRBV4-2 NA
TGTGCCAGCAGCCATGGCAGCGGGGGGAACACAGATACGCAGTATTTT CASSHGSGGNTDTQYF few TRBJ2-3 TRBV4-2 TRBD2
TGTGCCAGCAGTTTACCGGGGAAAAACACCGGGGAGCTGTTTTTT CASSLPGKNTGELFF many TRBJ2-2 TRBV28 NA
TGCAGTGCCTTAATAGGGACAGCTAATGAAAAACTGTTTTTT CSALIGTANEKLFF many TRBJ1-4 TRBV20-1 TRBD1